This TCR beta chain was sequenced in a study of blood T cell repertoires in COVID-19. Study-level background: The samples span acute and convalescent COVID-19 from the United States, Italy and Spain. The analysed material was cDNA or gDNA that came from T cells, B-cell-depleted T cells, or PBMCs.

The repertoire was sequenced with immunoSEQ multiplex PCR; TCRdb's copy has only in-frame clones and lacks some. The repertoire holds around 220,000 clones, with 70% to 85% as singletons. V lost 2 bases to trimming and J lost 4 bases, with 10 bases between them. Germline CDR1 reads SGHDT; CDR2 reads YYEEEE. This CDR3 region has 15 residues. This TCR derives from a woman over 75 with active or convalescent COVID-19. Material: peripheral blood. The chain employs TRBV5-6 and TRBJ2-6, with D perhaps matching TRBD1 (6 bases). The CDR3 here is CASSFGQSGANVLTF. The CDR3 DNA reads as TGTGCCAGCAGCTTTGGACAGTCGGGGGCCAACGTCCTGACTTTC.